These 21 T cell receptor beta chains came from one sample sequenced in a study of cytomegalovirus exposure and HLA in healthy donors. Primers: 60 Vbeta forward and 13 Jbeta reverse. The data were produced by immunoSEQ multiplex PCR, yet TCRdb's version contains in-frame clones alone and is incomplete. Here the sample spans approximately 140,000 clones, around two thirds being singletons. The sequenced sample consisted of PBMCs. The receptors shown here come from a male donor in good health and CMV-seronegative.

This chain joins TRBV2 and TRBJ2-3; 10 bases agree with TRBD2. J gave up 0 bases and V 3 bases, and 9 bases lay outside the gene matches. Germline V gene data show CDR1 as SNHLY and CDR2 as FYNNEI. The CDR3 loop spans 18 amino acids. Here the CDR3 DNA reads TGTGCCAGCAGTGATCCGGGACTAGCGTCACTGAGCACAGATACGCAGTATTTT. Translating gives CASSDPGLASLSTDTQYF.

The rearrangement links TRBV5-4 to TRBJ2-3, with 14 nucleotides matching TRBD2. V trimming: 4 bases; J trimming: 8 bases; junction bases outside the gene matches: 3. CDR1 is SGHNT and CDR2 is YYREEE in the germline V gene (reference sequence). The CDR3 has 14 amino acids. The CDR3 DNA is TGTGCCAGCAGCGAGGGACTAGCGGGGGCTACGCAGTATTTT. Protein product: CASSEGLAGATQYF. Drawing the rest from reference TRBV5-4 and TRBJ2-3, the complete variable domain is ETGVTQSPTHLIKTRGQQVTLRCSSQSGHNTVSWYQQALGQGPQFIFQYYREEENGRGNFPPRFSGLQFPNYSSELNVNALELDDSALYLCASSEGLAGATQYFGPGTRLTVL.

This clone was observed a few times. The chain uses TRBV4-1 and TRBJ1-5; no firm D call. The V end lost 0 bases, the J end lost 2 bases, and 11 bases lay between the germline ends. The CDR3 is made up of 16 amino acids. The germline V gene has CDR1 MGHRA and CDR2 YSYEKL. DNA of the CDR3: TGCGCCAGCAGCCAAGATCTAACTGAGGGCAATCAGCCCCAGCATTTT. Translation gives CASSQDLTEGNQPQHF.

J is TRBJ1-3 and V is TRBV7-6; no reliable D call. Germline V gene sequence: CDR1 SGHVS, CDR2 FNYEAQ. Between the trimmed V and J ends, which lost 4 bases and 3 bases, there was a span of 16 bases. This CDR3 has 16 residues. This CDR3 is CASSSGGSALGNTIYF. CDR3 nucleotide sequence: TGTGCCAGCAGCTCCGGCGGGTCCGCTCTTGGAAACACCATATATTTT.

The chain uses TRBV7-9 and TRBJ2-3; no definite D call. V lost 1 base to trimming and J lost 7 bases, with 6 bases between them. The CDR3 contains 12 residues. From germline, CDR1 is SEHNR and CDR2 FQNEAQ (reference sequence). CDR3 nucleotides: TGTGCCAGCAGCTTAGGGGCTTATACGCAGTATTTT. This codes for CASSLGAYTQYF.

The V call is TRBV5-8, the J call TRBJ2-3; 11 bases align to TRBD1. V trimming: 4 bases; J trimming: 1 base; junction bases outside the gene matches: 5. The CDR3 is 16 residues long. Germline V lookup: CDR1 SGHTS, CDR2 YDEGEE. CDR3 amino acids: CASSLDRGLRTDTQYF. The CDR3 coding sequence is TGTGCCAGCAGCCTGGACAGGGGGCTGCGCACAGATACGCAGTATTTT.

The DNA for the CDR3 is TGTGCCAGCAGTTCCGACCTAGCGGGGGTTATATCAGATACGCAGTATTTT. Encoded protein: CASSSDLAGVISDTQYF. The rearrangement links TRBV27 to TRBJ2-3, with 10 bases fitting TRBD2. The CDR3 spans 17 residues. In germline, CDR1 is MNHEY, CDR2 SMNVEV (reference sequence). V was clipped by 4 bases and J by 4 bases; unmatched bases: 11.

The J gene is TRBJ1-1, the V gene TRBV19; D is unclear. The CDR3 contains 15 residues. Trimming shortened V by 6 bases and J by 1 base, and 15 bases separated the two germline ends. Per the germline V gene, CDR1 is LNHDA and CDR2 is SQIVND (reference sequence). The CDR3 DNA sequence: TGTGCCAGTAGGGAGCGGGGAGGGAAGAACACTGAAGCTTTCTTT. Protein product: CASRERGGKNTEAFF.

This chain links TRBV28 with TRBJ2-3; 8 nucleotides align to TRBD2. Germline V gives CDR1 MDHEN, CDR2 SYDVKM. The CDR3 runs 19 residues. Trimming removed 6 bases from V and 2 bases from J; junction bases left unmatched: 19. The CDR3 sequence: CASSFPFERGTQPTDTQYF. CDR3 in DNA: TGTGCCAGCAGCTTCCCTTTTGAGCGGGGGACCCAACCCACAGATACGCAGTATTTT.

This chain links TRBV6-6 with TRBJ1-1; D is unclear. V lost 2 bases to trimming and J lost 4 bases, with 5 bases between them. Germline loops: CDR1 MNHNY, CDR2 SVGAGI (reference sequence). The CDR3 totals 12 residues. The CDR3 is CASSYGVTEAFF. The CDR3, as DNA: TGTGCCAGCAGTTACGGAGTCACTGAAGCTTTCTTT.

Only a few counts were recorded for this clone. The chain couples TRBV7-9 to TRBJ1-1; D remains unclear. This CDR3 comprises 14 residues. Trimming removed 1 base from V and 1 base from J, with 7 bases in between. Germline V CDR1 and CDR2: SEHNR, FQNEAQ (reference sequence). CDR3 nucleotides: TGTGCCAGCAGCTTAGTACTCCAGAACACTGAAGCTTTCTTT. Amino acid sequence: CASSLVLQNTEAFF. The complete variable domain, with remaining parts taken from reference TRBV7-9 and TRBJ1-1, reads DTGVSQNPRHKITKRGQNVTFRCDPISEHNRLYWYRQTLGQGPEFLTYFQNEAQLEKSRLLSDRFSAERPKGSFSTLEIQRTEQGDSAMYLCASSLVLQNTEAFFGQGTRLTVV.

CDR3 coding DNA: TGTGCCAGCAGCTTAAACAGAGCGGGTGGCGGCTACACCTTC. Translating gives CASSLNRAGGGYTF. This chain uses TRBV7-9 with TRBJ1-2; D gene unclear. CDR3 size: 14 residues. Germline V gene sequence: CDR1 SEHNR, CDR2 FQNEAQ (reference sequence). The V end lost 2 bases, the J end lost 8 bases, and 15 bases lay between the germline ends.

The chain carries TRBV5-4 and TRBJ2-5; D not resolved. Trimming cost V 6 bases and J 2 bases, with 11 bases left between them. Germline V CDR1 and CDR2: SGHNT, YYREEE (reference sequence). CDR3 length equals 13 residues. DNA of the CDR3: TGTGCCAGCAAGTGGGCAGATCAAGAGACCCAGTACTTC. Its protein is CASKWADQETQYF. Together with reference TRBV5-4 and TRBJ2-5, the CDR3 gives the full variable domain: ETGVTQSPTHLIKTRGQQVTLRCSSQSGHNTVSWYQQALGQGPQFIFQYYREEENGRGNFPPRFSGLQFPNYSSELNVNALELDDSALYLCASKWADQETQYFGPGTRLLVL.

The chain joins TRBV7-8 to TRBJ2-1; TRBD1 matches 7 bases. The CDR3 runs to 13 residues. V shed 5 bases and J 6 bases; nucleotides not matched to a gene: 4. CDR1 is SGHVS and CDR2 is FQNEAQ in the germline V gene. The CDR3 bases are TGTGCCAGCAGCACCGACAGGGCCAATGAGCAGTTCTTC. This encodes CASSTDRANEQFF.

The V call is TRBV5-8, the J call TRBJ2-5; the D gene is possibly TRBD1 (6 bases). The J call is in doubt because the DNA end fits TRBJ2-7 better. This CDR3 has 17 residues. Per germline, CDR1 SGHTS and CDR2 YDEGEE. The chain's CDR3 is CASSRDTGTANLHEQYF. DNA for the CDR3: TGTGCCAGCAGCCGGGACACAGGTACTGCAAACCTCCACGAGCAGTACTTC.

The sample holds a few counts of this clone. The rearrangement joins TRBV5-1 to TRBJ2-3, with a possible D match to TRBD1 (7 bases). There are 16 residues in the CDR3. V was trimmed by 0 bases and J by 0 bases, leaving 11 bases between them. The germline CDR1 and CDR2 sequences are SGHRS and YFSETQ. CDR3 amino acids: CASSLGGDSSTDTQYF. The DNA for the CDR3 is TGCGCCAGCAGCTTGGGGGGGGACAGTAGCACAGATACGCAGTATTTT.

The genes are TRBV7-2 and TRBJ2-2, with TRBD2 as a possible D gene (7 bases). The V end lost 5 bases, the J end lost 0 bases, and 16 bases lay between the germline ends. Germline V CDR1 and CDR2: SGHTA, FQGNSA. The CDR3 extends over 17 amino acids. CDR3 bases: TGTGCCAGCAGCCGCGGACTAGGGGGTTCGAACACCGGGGAGCTGTTTTTT. This sequence encodes CASSRGLGGSNTGELFF.

V usage is TRBV19 and J usage is TRBJ1-2, with D maybe TRBD1 (5 bases). The germline V gene has CDR1 LNHDA and CDR2 SQIVND (reference sequence). This CDR3 has 14 amino acids. Between the trimmed V and J ends, which lost 8 bases and 7 bases, there was a span of 20 bases. CDR3 region: CASHLGVGEGGYTF. The CDR3 DNA follows: TGTGCCAGTCACCTTGGGGTAGGGGAAGGTGGCTACACCTTC.

The chain carries TRBV28 and TRBJ2-7; D may be TRBD1 (5 bases). Germline CDR1 MDHEN, CDR2 SYDVKM. The germline V and J ends were trimmed by 3 bases and 3 bases, with 9 bases remaining between them. The CDR3 covers 13 residues. CDR3 bases: TGTGCCAGCAGTTTGGTACAGGTCTACGAGCAGTACTTC. Residues: CASSLVQVYEQYF.

The CDR3 region is CASIRRQGDYEQYF. In nucleotides, the CDR3 is TGTGCCAGCATCCGACGACAGGGGGATTACGAGCAGTACTTC. The chain has TRBV6-5 and TRBJ2-7; 9 bases match TRBD1. This CDR3 is built from 14 residues. J lost 4 bases, V lost 7 bases, and 8 bases had no gene match. CDR1 MNHEY and CDR2 SVGAGI come from the germline V gene.

V and J are TRBV5-4 and TRBJ2-6; perhaps TRBD1 as D (6 bases). This CDR3 contains 18 residues. CDR1 is SGHNT, CDR2 YYREEE, per germline (reference sequence). Trimming took off 1 base at V and 0 bases at J, with 14 bases between the two ends. CDR3 sequence: CASSLRTGSYSGANVLTF. CDR3 nucleotide sequence: TGTGCCAGCAGCTTGAGAACAGGGTCTTACTCTGGGGCCAACGTCCTGACTTTC. Based on the CDR3 plus reference TRBV5-4 and TRBJ2-6, the full variable domain is ETGVTQSPTHLIKTRGQQVTLRCSSQSGHNTVSWYQQALGQGPQFIFQYYREEENGRGNFPPRFSGLQFPNYSSELNVNALELDDSALYLCASSLRTGSYSGANVLTFGAGSRLTVL.